These 22 T cell receptor beta chains were all obtained from the same sample, sequenced in a study of T-cell memory formation after mild COVID-19. TCRdb independently ran MiXCR on the 5' RACE reads; one entry per CDR3 protein. The profile covers approximately 390,000 distinct CDR3 sequences, with about 15% appearing a single time and roughly 21% taken by the ten largest. Sequences were obtained from PBMCs or a T cell subset sorted from them (not recorded which). These receptors originate from a man aged 18 to 35 who had mild COVID-19 (a few samples of this study predate the infection). Cell type and time point are not known.

The V and J genes are TRBV10-3 and TRBJ2-1; D not resolved. This CDR3 has 14 amino acids. Germline-derived CDR1 and CDR2 are ENHRY and SYGVKD. V was clipped by 5 bases and J by 0 bases, with 8 bases between them. The DNA for the CDR3 is TGTGCCATCAGTTCGGATTACTCCTACAATGAGCAGTTCTTC. It is translated as CAISSDYSYNEQFF.

The rearrangement links TRBV27 to TRBJ1-2; 8 bases line up with TRBD1. Trimming at V came to 1 base and at J to 10 bases, leaving 8 bases not matched to a gene. This CDR3 is built from 14 residues. The germline gives CDR1 MNHEY, CDR2 SMNVEV (reference sequence). The CDR3 is CASSLLGQGRDYTF. CDR3 bases: TGTGCCAGCAGTTTATTAGGACAGGGACGTGACTACACCTTC.

This clonotype has more than one count but fewer than ten. CDR3 loop: CASSSGGSAGPLLYGYTF. In DNA form, the CDR3 reads TGCGCCAGCAGCTCTGGAGGTTCCGCAGGGCCTCTTCTCTATGGCTACACCTTC. This chain links TRBV5-1 with TRBJ1-2; D may be TRBD1 (5 bases). V was trimmed by 3 bases and J by 4 bases, leaving 25 bases between them. This CDR3 has 18 amino acids. Looked up from germline, CDR1 is SGHRS and CDR2 is YFSETQ.

A single count supports this clonotype. The chain has TRBV7-9 and TRBJ2-1, with D hard to call. Germline CDR1 is SEHNR and CDR2 is FQNEAQ (reference sequence). The CDR3 covers 15 residues. The ends were cut back, 5 bases at V and 6 bases at J, with 17 bases in the middle. The DNA for the CDR3 is TGTGCCAGCAGCCAAACGGCTAGAAGTCCCAATGAGCAGTTCTTC. This gives the protein CASSQTARSPNEQFF.

The CDR3 is CASSFMADANTGELFF. CDR3 DNA sequence: TGTGCCAGCAGTTTCATGGCAGACGCGAACACCGGGGAGCTGTTTTTT. The chain carries TRBV28 and TRBJ2-2, with D unresolved. The CDR3 sequence is 16 residues long. The V gene lost 3 bases and the J gene lost 0 bases, with 11 bases spanning the gap. The germline V gene has CDR1 MDHEN and CDR2 SYDVKM.

This clonotype appeared a few times. The rearrangement links TRBV30 to TRBJ2-3, with D tentatively TRBD2 (6 bases). CDR1 GTSNPN and CDR2 SVGIG come from the germline V gene (reference sequence). The CDR3 has 13 amino acids. Deletions cut 7 bases from V and 0 bases from J, with 11 bases between. CDR3 DNA: TGTGCCTTAGCGGCCTCTAGCACAGATACGCAGTATTTT. Translating it yields CALAASSTDTQYF.

This clonotype was seen a handful of times. The chain links TRBV9 to TRBJ2-5; weak D call: TRBD2 (6 bases). The germline V gene encodes CDR1 SGDLS and CDR2 YYNGEE. The CDR3 sequence is 15 residues long. Trimming stripped 0 bases from V and 4 bases from J, with 13 bases between. CDR3 sequence: CASSVGLVRAETQYF. In DNA, the CDR3 is TGTGCCAGCAGCGTAGGACTAGTGAGAGCAGAGACCCAGTACTTC.

This clonotype appeared a few times. The chain is built from TRBV20-1 and TRBJ1-2; D ambiguous. Per germline, CDR1 DFQATT and CDR2 SNEGSKA (reference sequence). The V end lost 4 bases, the J end lost 6 bases, and 24 bases lay between the germline ends. The CDR3 runs to 16 residues. The CDR3 loop reads CSAIPLAVLMSHGYTF. DNA for the CDR3: TGCAGTGCTATACCCCTAGCCGTCCTTATGTCGCATGGCTACACCTTC.

This clonotype has a count of ten or more. The V call is TRBV12-5, the J call TRBJ1-1; TRBD1 agrees at 9 bases. The V and J ends lost 6 bases and 5 bases, in that order; junction bases with no gene match: 7. This CDR3 is 14 amino acids long. CDR1 and CDR2 from the germline V gene are LGHNT and FRNRAP. CDR3 residues: CASGAGTGITEAFF. CDR3 DNA sequence: TGTGCTAGTGGAGCCGGGACAGGGATAACTGAAGCTTTCTTT.

A few counts support this clonotype. The V and J genes are TRBV4-3 and TRBJ2-7; D uncertain. The CDR3 extends over 15 amino acids. V gave up 0 bases and J gave up 2 bases, with 11 bases separating them. Germline CDR1 is LGHNA and CDR2 is YSLEER. The CDR3 DNA is TGCGCCAGCAGCCAAGACCCCCTAACCACCTACGAGCAGTACTTC. This gives the protein CASSQDPLTTYEQYF.

There are many counts of this clonotype. V usage is TRBV7-9 and J usage is TRBJ1-5, with D hard to call. The V and J ends lost 5 bases and 4 bases respectively, with 9 bases between them. The germline gives CDR1 SEHNR, CDR2 FQNEAQ (reference sequence). There are 13 residues in the CDR3. Written as DNA, the CDR3 is TGTGCCAGCAGCCCAGATGGAAATCAGCCCCAGCATTTT. This translates into CASSPDGNQPQHF.

This clonotype was observed a few times. The chain employs TRBV6-2 or TRBV6-3 and TRBJ2-7, with 12 positions matching TRBD1. Per the germline V gene, CDR1 is MNHEY and CDR2 is SVGEGT. The ends lost 5 bases at V and 9 bases at J; junction bases unmatched: 11. The CDR3 runs to 15 residues. Written as DNA, the CDR3 is TGTGCCAGCAGTGAACCGGGACAGGGGGCTTTGGGGCAGTACGTC. Its protein product is CASSEPGQGALGQYV.

This clonotype showed up just a few times. This chain links TRBV19 with TRBJ2-5; 10 positions match TRBD1. The V and J ends lost 5 bases and 4 bases, in that order; junction bases with no gene match: 1. The CDR3 is 13 amino acids. Germline V gives CDR1 LNHDA, CDR2 SQIVND (reference sequence). Here the CDR3 DNA reads TGTGCCAGTAGTGGGACAGGGGTAGAGACCCAGTACTTC. It yields the protein CASSGTGVETQYF.

This clonotype was seen only a few times. This chain uses TRBV13 with TRBJ2-1, with TRBD2 identical over 8 bases. This CDR3 is built from 16 residues. From germline, CDR1 is PRHDT and CDR2 FYEKMQ (reference sequence). V lost 5 bases to trimming and J lost 7 bases; unmatched junction nucleotides: 13. The CDR3 loop is CASSPPGTGGQNEQFF. In DNA form, the CDR3 reads TGTGCCAGCAGCCCGCCGGGGACGGGGGGGCAAAATGAGCAGTTCTTC.

The chain links TRBV3-1 to TRBJ2-1, with TRBD2 as a possible D gene (6 bases). CDR3 length: 11 residues. V lost 1 base, J lost 14 bases, and 9 bases lay in between. Per germline, CDR1 LGHDT and CDR2 YNNKEL (reference sequence). CDR3 amino acids: CASSQGGVKFF. The CDR3 DNA follows: TGTGCCAGCAGCCAAGGGGGGGTTAAGTTCTTC.

This clonotype turned up a few times. V gene TRBV27 combines with J gene TRBJ2-2; 7 bases align to TRBD2. CDR3 length equals 14 residues. The V and J ends lost 6 bases and 4 bases, in that order; junction bases with no gene match: 5. Germline values: CDR1 MNHEY, CDR2 SMNVEV (reference sequence). This chain's CDR3 is CASSRPGGTGELFF. Written as DNA, the CDR3 is TGTGCCAGCAGCCGTCCGGGGGGCACCGGGGAGCTGTTTTTT.

The genes are TRBV6-2 or TRBV6-3 and TRBJ2-1; TRBD2 might be the D (5 bases). The CDR3 sequence is 13 residues long. The V and J ends lost 6 bases and 8 bases respectively, with 14 bases between them. Germline lookup yields CDR1 MNHEY and CDR2 SVGEGT. CDR3 sequence: CASSRRAAHEQFF. The CDR3 bases are TGTGCCAGCAGCCGGCGAGCGGCCCATGAGCAGTTCTTC.

This clonotype was counted many times. This chain connects TRBV14 to TRBJ1-1; unclear D gene. This CDR3 spans 13 amino acids. The germline V and J ends were trimmed by 4 bases and 3 bases, with 9 bases remaining between them. The germline gives CDR1 SGHDN, CDR2 FVKESK. As DNA, the CDR3 is TGTGCCAGCAGCCTAGGACCTTACACTGAAGCTTTCTTT. Amino acid sequence: CASSLGPYTEAFF.

The chain is built from TRBV28 and TRBJ1-3; D is perhaps TRBD1 (6 bases). This CDR3 has 16 residues. Germline CDR1 MDHEN, CDR2 SYDVKM. V was clipped by 3 bases and J by 11 bases, with 23 bases between them. The CDR3 DNA follows: TGTGCCAGCAGTTTTTCCGGACAGATCCCCATCGTAGCCATATATTTT. Amino acids: CASSFSGQIPIVAIYF.

This chain links TRBV7-9 with TRBJ2-1, with 8 nucleotides matching TRBD1. Trimming at V came to 3 bases and at J to 2 bases, leaving 6 bases not matched to a gene. Germline CDR1 SEHNR, CDR2 FQNEAQ (reference sequence). The CDR3 totals 16 residues. DNA for the CDR3: TGTGCCAGCAGCTTCCAAATGACAGGGGCCTACAATGAGCAGTTCTTC. Residues: CASSFQMTGAYNEQFF.

In its sample, this clonotype was seen a few times. The CDR3 here is CASSLAWLAGDRETQYF. The CDR3 nucleotides read TGTGCCAGCAGCTTAGCGTGGCTAGCGGGGGACAGAGAGACCCAGTACTTC. The chain uses TRBV7-2 and TRBJ2-5; TRBD2 matches at 10 bases. Unmatched junction bases numbered 8, after V lost 0 bases and J lost 4 bases. Germline V lookup: CDR1 SGHTA, CDR2 FQGNSA. The CDR3 length is 17 residues.

The chain recombines TRBV6-6 with TRBJ2-3; TRBD2 matches 7 bases. The V segment lost 0 bases and the J segment 2 bases; nucleotides outside the gene matches: 20. This CDR3 region has 21 residues. Per the germline V gene, CDR1 is MNHNY and CDR2 is SVGAGI (reference sequence). CDR3 amino acids: CASSYSVRFASGSTPTDTQYF. DNA of the CDR3: TGTGCCAGCAGTTACTCGGTCCGGTTTGCTAGCGGAAGTACGCCCACAGATACGCAGTATTTT.